Listed here is a single T cell receptor (beta chain). V gave up 4 bases and J gave up 8 bases, with 13 bases separating them. The CDR3 contains 14 residues. Germline assignment: CDR1 KGHDR and CDR2 SFDVKD. The data are from a study of blood T cell repertoires in COVID-19. Study-wide context: The samples span acute and convalescent COVID-19 from the United States, Italy and Spain. T cells, B-cell-depleted T cells, or PBMCs provided the cDNA or gDNA that served as material.

The authors' processing: Amplification of reference gene primers was used by the study to estimate nucleated cell counts. The protocol was immunoSEQ multiplex PCR, while the TCRdb copy is restricted to in-frame clones and leaves out a portion. The DNA gave D and trimming, while V, J and clone size come from that table. In the table there are approximately 210,000 clones, just under 85% of which are singletons. This receptor was identified in a woman in her fifties or sixties with active or convalescent COVID-19. The chain is built from TRBV24-1 and TRBJ1-4, with D maybe TRBD1 (6 bases). Sequencing input: peripheral blood. CDR3 residues: CATSEGRGREKLFF. The DNA of the CDR3 is TGTGCCACCAGTGAAGGCAGGGGACGCGAAAAACTGTTTTTT.